The next 8 T cell receptor beta chains were all read from a single sample in a study of T cell responses to AZD1222 COVID-19 vaccine. Clones were sequenced by immunoSEQ multiplex PCR, and TCRdb holds only the in-frame ones, with some missing. The profile shows about 150,000 clones, around 90% of them singletons. Specimen: peripheral blood, collected on day 0 of AZD1222 vaccination. These receptors were obtained from an adult in good health.

This chain joins TRBV5-1 and TRBJ2-2; D gene unclear. The CDR3 is 15 residues long. V shed 6 bases and J shed 1 base, with 13 bases lying between them. Per germline, CDR1 SGHRS and CDR2 YFSETQ. The CDR3 loop reads CASTRNEKNTGELFF. The CDR3 DNA reads as TGCGCCAGCACCAGGAATGAGAAGAACACCGGGGAGCTGTTTTTT. The variable domain in full, with the rest retrieved from reference TRBV5-1 and TRBJ2-2, is KAGVTQTPRYLIKTRGQQVTLSCSPISGHRSVSWYQQTPGQGLQFLFEYFSETQRNKGNFPGRFSGRQFSNSRSEMNVSTLELGDSALYLCASTRNEKNTGELFFGEGSRLTVL.

This chain links TRBV27 with TRBJ2-1, with 7 bases matching TRBD2. Germline-derived CDR1 and CDR2 are MNHEY and SMNVEV (reference sequence). V shed 6 bases and J 5 bases; nucleotides not matched to a gene: 13. CDR3 size: 16 residues. In DNA form, the CDR3 reads TGTGCCAGCAGCCCTGACACTCCGGGACTAAACAATGAGCAGTTCTTC. As protein: CASSPDTPGLNNEQFF.

The rearrangement uses TRBV7-2 and TRBJ2-1; no definite D call. This CDR3 contains 18 residues. Trimming removed 3 bases at V and 0 bases at J, with 18 bases between. The germline gives CDR1 SGHTA, CDR2 FQGNSA. The CDR3 region is CASSFGPFSTGSYNEQFF. DNA for the CDR3: TGTGCCAGCAGCTTCGGGCCGTTCTCCACCGGCTCCTACAATGAGCAGTTCTTC.

V usage is TRBV28 and J usage is TRBJ2-2, with 10 positions matching TRBD2. The ends lost 3 bases at V and 3 bases at J; junction bases unmatched: 4. The CDR3 is made up of 16 amino acids. Germline V gene data show CDR1 as MDHEN and CDR2 as SYDVKM. The CDR3 DNA reads TGTGCCAGCAGTTTCACTCTAGCGGGGGACACCGGGGAGCTGTTTTTT. This codes for CASSFTLAGDTGELFF. Drawing the rest from reference TRBV28 and TRBJ2-2, the complete variable domain is DVKVTQSSRYLVKRTGEKVFLECVQDMDHENMFWYRQDPGLGLRLIYFSYDVKMKEKGDIPEGYSVSREKKERFSLILESASTNQTSMYLCASSFTLAGDTGELFFGEGSRLTVL.

The CDR3 is CASSLSKSSPLHF. Written as DNA, the CDR3 is TGTGCCAGCAGTTTATCGAAGTCATCACCCCTCCACTTT. This chain joins TRBV27 and TRBJ1-6; D is uncertain. CDR1 and CDR2 from the germline V gene are MNHEY and SMNVEV (reference sequence). This CDR3 spans 13 amino acids. Trimming took off 0 bases at V and 10 bases at J, with 7 bases between the two ends.

The chain couples TRBV5-1 to TRBJ2-1, with TRBD2 identical over 11 bases. The CDR3 covers 12 residues. Losses at the gene ends were 7 bases for V and 12 bases for J; bases not matched to a gene: 6. Germline CDR1 is SGHRS and CDR2 is YFSETQ. DNA for the CDR3: TGCGCCAGCGGTACTAGCGGGAGTTTGCAGTTCTTC. It is translated as CASGTSGSLQFF.

CDR3 sequence reads: CASRTSGPMDTQYF. As DNA, the CDR3 is TGTGCCAGCAGAACTAGCGGCCCCATGGATACGCAGTATTTT. The chain is built from TRBV7-9 and TRBJ2-3, with 8 bases matching TRBD2. V dropped 6 bases and J dropped 6; count of bases not matched to a gene: 8. Germline V gene sequence: CDR1 SEHNR, CDR2 FQNEAQ (reference sequence). The CDR3 is 14 amino acids.

V gene TRBV7-6 combines with J gene TRBJ2-1; a weak D match, TRBD1 (5 bases). Trimming took 0 bases from V and 9 from J, leaving 18 bases between them. The CDR3 length is 16 residues. Germline V gene lookup returns CDR1 SGHVS and CDR2 FNYEAQ. In DNA, the CDR3 is TGTGCCAGCAGCTTAGCCCCCCCAGGGTCTACAGGTGAGCAGTTCTTC. Translation: CASSLAPPGSTGEQFF.